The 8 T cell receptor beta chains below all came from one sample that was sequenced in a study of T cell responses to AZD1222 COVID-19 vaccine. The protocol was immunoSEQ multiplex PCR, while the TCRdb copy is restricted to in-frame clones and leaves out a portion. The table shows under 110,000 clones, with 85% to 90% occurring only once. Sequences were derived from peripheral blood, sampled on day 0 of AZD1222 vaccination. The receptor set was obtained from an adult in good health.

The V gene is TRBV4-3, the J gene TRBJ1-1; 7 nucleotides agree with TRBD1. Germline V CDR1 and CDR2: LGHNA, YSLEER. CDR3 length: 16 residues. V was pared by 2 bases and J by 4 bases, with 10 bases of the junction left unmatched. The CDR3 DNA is TGCGCCAGCAGCCAACATACAGGGGAAGCTGTCACTGAAGCTTTCTTT. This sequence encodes CASSQHTGEAVTEAFF.

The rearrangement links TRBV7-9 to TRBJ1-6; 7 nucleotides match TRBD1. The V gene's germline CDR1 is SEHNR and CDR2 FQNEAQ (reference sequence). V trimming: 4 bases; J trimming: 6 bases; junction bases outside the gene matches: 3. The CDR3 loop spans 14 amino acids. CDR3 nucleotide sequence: TGTGCCAGCAGCTATGGACAGGTTAATTCACCCCTCCACTTT. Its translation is CASSYGQVNSPLHF.

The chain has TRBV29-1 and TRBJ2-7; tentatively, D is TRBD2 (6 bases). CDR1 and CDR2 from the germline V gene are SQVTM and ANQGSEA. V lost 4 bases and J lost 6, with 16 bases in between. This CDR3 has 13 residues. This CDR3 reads CSVVRGGAGEQYF. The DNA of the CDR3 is TGCAGCGTTGTAAGGGGCGGGGCGGGCGAGCAGTACTTC.

The CDR3 sequence is CASSLGVGGSGGELFF. The CDR3 nucleotides read TGTGCCAGCAGCTTAGGAGTAGGGGGATCTGGCGGGGAGCTGTTTTTT. The genes are TRBV11-3 and TRBJ2-2, with D tentatively TRBD1 (6 bases). The CDR3 extends over 16 amino acids. Looked up from germline, CDR1 is SGHNT and CDR2 is YENEEA. V gave up 1 base and J gave up 7 bases, with 16 bases separating them.

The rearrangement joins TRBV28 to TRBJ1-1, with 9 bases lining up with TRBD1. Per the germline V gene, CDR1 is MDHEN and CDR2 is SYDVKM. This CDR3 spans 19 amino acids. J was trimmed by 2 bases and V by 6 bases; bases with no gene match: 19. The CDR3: CASSSGQGSFPGLNTEAFF. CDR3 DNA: TGTGCCAGCAGCTCTGGACAGGGGAGTTTTCCAGGGCTAAACACTGAAGCTTTCTTT.

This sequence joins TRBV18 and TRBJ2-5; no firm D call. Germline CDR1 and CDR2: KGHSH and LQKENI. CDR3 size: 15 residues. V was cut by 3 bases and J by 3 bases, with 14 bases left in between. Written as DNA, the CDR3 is TGTGCCAGCTCACCCCCGGTCGGTCCCAAAGAGACCCAGTACTTC. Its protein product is CASSPPVGPKETQYF.

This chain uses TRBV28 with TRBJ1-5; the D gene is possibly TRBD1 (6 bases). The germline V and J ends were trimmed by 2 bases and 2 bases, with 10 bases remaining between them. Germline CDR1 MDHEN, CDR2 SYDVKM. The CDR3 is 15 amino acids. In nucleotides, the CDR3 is TGTGCCAGCAGTTTACCGGGGGCGCGCAATCAGCCCCAGCATTTT. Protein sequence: CASSLPGARNQPQHF.

Here the CDR3 reads CASSPRGHRGGYTF. CDR3 bases: TGTGCCAGCAGCCCCCGGGGACACCGAGGAGGCTACACCTTC. V usage is TRBV3-1 (or the pseudogene TRBV3-2) and J usage is TRBJ1-2; possibly TRBD1 for D (6 bases). The CDR3 is 14 amino acids. Trimming shortened V by 4 bases and J by 8 bases, and 17 bases separated the two germline ends. CDR1 and CDR2 (germline): LGHDT, YNNKEL (reference sequence).